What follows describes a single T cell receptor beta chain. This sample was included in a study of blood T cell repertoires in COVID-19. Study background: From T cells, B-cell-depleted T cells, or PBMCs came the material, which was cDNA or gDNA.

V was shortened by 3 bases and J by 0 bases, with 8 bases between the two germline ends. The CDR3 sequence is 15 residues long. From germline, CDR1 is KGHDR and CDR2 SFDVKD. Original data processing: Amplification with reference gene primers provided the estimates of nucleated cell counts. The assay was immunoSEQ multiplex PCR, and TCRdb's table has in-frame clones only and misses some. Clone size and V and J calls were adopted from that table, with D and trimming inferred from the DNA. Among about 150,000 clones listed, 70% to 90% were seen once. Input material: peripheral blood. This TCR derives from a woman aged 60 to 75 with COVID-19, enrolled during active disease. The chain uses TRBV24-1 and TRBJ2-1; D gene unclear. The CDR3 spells CATSDLLSSYNEQFF. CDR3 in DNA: TGTGCCACCAGTGATCTGTTGAGCTCCTACAATGAGCAGTTCTTC.